Following are 10 T cell receptor beta chains from one sample sequenced in a study of T cells in tuberculosis (dated by TCRdb to between 2017 and 2018). PBMC were thawed, rested overnight, stained with GMM-loaded CD1B tetramer, a Live/Dead dye and anti-CD3, and then sorted on a FACS Aria II. The CD1B tetramers were loaded with C32 glucose monomycolate that had been purified from Rhodococcus equi. The protocol used for the library was the immunoSEQ multiplex PCR assay. TCRdb stores this immuneACCESS table with in-frame sequences only. Part of the clones is absent; in the studies checked, under half of the shortfall reflects unresolved V genes, and no reason is known for the rest. This sample holds 85,000 to 100,000 clones; approximately 91% were observed only once. Jointly, the top ten make up approximately 1.9% of the sample. Sequences were obtained from CD1b-GMM tetramer-negative cells sorted from PBMCs. The sample's cell subset or site, from its label and the paper: T cells not binding CD1B-GMM tetramer, sorted from same donor. The receptors originated from an adult woman with latent tuberculosis.

The rearrangement joins TRBV7-8 to TRBJ2-5; TRBD1 might be the D (6 bases). Germline values: CDR1 SGHVS, CDR2 FQNEAQ. V shed 5 bases and J shed 4 bases, with 20 bases lying between them. The length of the CDR3 is 16 residues. In nucleotides, the CDR3 is TGTGCCAGCAGCGCGGCCACAGGGAAAAGGCGAGAGACCCAGTACTTC. Amino acids: CASSAATGKRRETQYF.

The chain links TRBV2 to TRBJ1-3; 7 nucleotides match TRBD1. The CDR3 consists of 14 residues. J lost 7 bases, V lost 1 base, and 4 bases had no gene match. Germline V gene data show CDR1 as SNHLY and CDR2 as FYNNEI. Written as DNA, the CDR3 is TGTGCCAGCAGTGAAGTCGGCAGGGGGAACACCATATATTTT. Translated, it gives CASSEVGRGNTIYF.

V and J are TRBV27 and TRBJ1-6; a weak D match, TRBD1 (5 bases). CDR3 size: 19 residues. V was trimmed by 5 bases and J by 4 bases, leaving 24 bases between them. Looked up from germline, CDR1 is MNHEY and CDR2 is SMNVEV (reference sequence). CDR3 sequence reads: CASSPAPRASKGYNSPLHF. The CDR3 nucleotides are TGTGCCAGCAGTCCTGCCCCCCGGGCCTCGAAGGGGTATAATTCACCCCTCCACTTT.

J is TRBJ1-6 and V is TRBV7-8; 9 positions agree with TRBD1. The germline V gene encodes CDR1 SGHVS and CDR2 FQNEAQ. This CDR3 is 16 amino acids long. V shed 5 bases, J shed 3 bases, and the junction held 5 bases outside the gene matches. For the CDR3, the DNA is TGTGCCAGCAGCGTCCGGGACAGGGTCTATAATTCACCCCTCCACTTT. Its protein is CASSVRDRVYNSPLHF.

The chain is built from TRBV28 and TRBJ2-2; TRBD1 matches 9 bases. The V gene end was trimmed by 5 bases and the J gene end by 0 bases; junction bases not matched to a gene: 4. The CDR3 has 16 residues. The V gene's germline CDR1 is MDHEN and CDR2 SYDVKM. In nucleotides, the CDR3 is TGTGCCAGCAGTCCCCGACAGGGGGCGAACACCGGGGAGCTGTTTTTT. Translation: CASSPRQGANTGELFF. The full variable domain, completed using reference TRBV28 and TRBJ2-2, is DVKVTQSSRYLVKRTGEKVFLECVQDMDHENMFWYRQDPGLGLRLIYFSYDVKMKEKGDIPEGYSVSREKKERFSLILESASTNQTSMYLCASSPRQGANTGELFFGEGSRLTVL.

V gene TRBV30 combines with J gene TRBJ2-7; 11 bases agree with TRBD1. Germline V gives CDR1 GTSNPN, CDR2 SVGIG (reference sequence). The CDR3 is made up of 14 amino acids. V dropped 2 bases and J dropped 6; count of bases not matched to a gene: 6. CDR3 DNA: TGTGCCTGGAGTCCCTTGGACAGGGGGCTCGAGCAGTACTTC. Protein product: CAWSPLDRGLEQYF.

V gene TRBV7-9 combines with J gene TRBJ2-2; no clear D. V was shortened by 3 bases and J by 0 bases, with 5 bases between the two germline ends. This CDR3 spans 14 amino acids. Germline-derived CDR1 and CDR2 are SEHNR and FQNEAQ (reference sequence). The CDR3 protein is CASSFGSNTGELFF. The CDR3 DNA reads as TGTGCCAGCAGCTTCGGGTCGAACACCGGGGAGCTGTTTTTT.

The gene calls are TRBV10-2 and TRBJ1-2; 8 nucleotides agree with TRBD1. The CDR3 consists of 15 residues. The junction had 10 bases not matched to a gene; V was cut back by 3 bases and J by 7 bases. Germline CDR1 and CDR2: WSHSY and SAAADI. As DNA, the CDR3 is TGCGCCAGCAGTGACTTGCGGGGAGGGACAGGTGGCTACACCTTC. Encoded protein: CASSDLRGGTGGYTF.

The CDR3 loop is CASAPTGSANEKLFF. CDR3 nucleotides: TGTGCCAGCGCCCCGACAGGGTCGGCTAATGAAAAACTGTTTTTT. The chain carries TRBV6-6 and TRBJ1-4; 7 bases agree with TRBD1. Trimming cost V 8 bases and J 3 bases; bases outside gene matches: 9. The CDR3 extends over 15 amino acids. Germline lookup yields CDR1 MNHNY and CDR2 SVGAGI (reference sequence).

This clone has a handful of counts. The V gene is TRBV6-1, the J gene TRBJ1-2; tentative D call: TRBD1 (5 bases). Germline values: CDR1 MNHNS, CDR2 SASEGT. CDR3 length equals 15 residues. V shed 1 base and J shed 4 bases, with 13 bases lying between them. In nucleotides, the CDR3 is TGTGCCAGCAGTGAAGTATCGGGACTTGCCTATGGCTACACCTTC. Translation: CASSEVSGLAYGYTF.